This T cell receptor beta chain was captured by sequencing in a study of cytomegalovirus exposure and HLA in healthy donors. With V trimmed by 3 bases and J by 6 bases, 6 bases remained unmatched. CDR1 is SGHRS, CDR2 YFSETQ, per germline. This CDR3 contains 15 residues. For this clone: Its antigen is not known.

Findings and caveats of the study: The study dropped some indistinguishable V segments, TRBV6-2 and TRBV6-3 among them.

PCR used 60 Vbeta primers and 13 Jbeta primers. Here immunoSEQ multiplex PCR was the method, and the copy in TCRdb shows in-frame clones only, minus some. The data hold around 100,000 clones, with 70% to 75% observed a single time. Sequencing was performed on PBMCs. This TCR was recovered from a man aged 40-49 years in good health and CMV-seronegative. The rearrangement uses TRBV5-1 and TRBJ2-1; 10 nucleotides align to TRBD2. The CDR3 nucleotides read TGCGCCAGCAGCTCGACTAGCGGGTCCCTCAATGAGCAGTTCTTC. Amino acid sequence: CASSSTSGSLNEQFF.